The rows below give T cell receptor beta chains drawn from one sample of a study of glioma-infiltrating T cells after dendritic cell vaccination. The method was immunoSEQ multiplex PCR; TCRdb's version includes in-frame clones alone and lacks a portion of them. The sample holds approximately 50,000 clones; more than 70% are singletons and the top ten take about 9%. The material was blood, obtained after dendritic cell vaccination. The receptor set was obtained from a human donor with glioblastoma. Both conserved end residues are part of each CDR3. A D gene is named only where the DNA matches it firmly. Where a row states a size, it is once, few, many or the class of an expanded clone; other rows omit it.

V: TRBV30
D: TRBD2
J: TRBJ2-7
size: -
CDR3: CAWSVQGLAGVFEQYF
DNA: TGTGCCTGGAGTGTACAGGGGCTAGCGGGGGTTTTCGAGCAGTACTTC

V: TRBV6-1
D: TRBD2
J: TRBJ2-2
size: -
CDR3: CASSQGLVQVGELFF
DNA: TGTGCCAGCAGTCAAGGACTAGTCCAGGTCGGGGAGCTGTTTTTT

V: TRBV11-2
D: TRBD1
J: TRBJ2-1
size: -
CDR3: CASRGQGAGGNEQFF
DNA: TGTGCCAGCAGGGGACAGGGCGCTGGGGGCAATGAGCAGTTCTTC

V: TRBV29-1
D: TRBD2
J: TRBJ2-7
size: -
CDR3: CSAGEGSSYEQYF
DNA: TGCAGCGCCGGGGAGGGCTCCTCCTACGAGCAGTACTTC

V: TRBV30
D: TRBD1
J: TRBJ1-1
size: -
CDR3: CACIRQGITEAFF
DNA: TGTGCCTGTATCAGACAGGGTATCACTGAAGCTTTCTTT

V: TRBV28
D: TRBD1
J: TRBJ2-2
size: -
CDR3: CASSLVGQGSGELFF
DNA: TGTGCCAGCAGTTTAGTGGGACAGGGGTCCGGGGAGCTGTTTTTT

V: TRBV27
D: -
J: TRBJ2-5
size: -
CDR3: CASSVGRRETQYF
DNA: TGTGCCAGCAGTGTGGGGCGCCGGGAGACCCAGTACTTC

V: TRBV11-3
D: -
J: TRBJ1-1
size: -
CDR3: CASSPLTWTEAFF
DNA: TGTGCCAGCAGCCCCCTCACTTGGACTGAAGCTTTCTTT

V: TRBV30
D: TRBD2
J: TRBJ2-6
size: -
CDR3: CAFPGGYSGANVLTF
DNA: TGTGCCTTCCCGGGGGGGTACTCTGGGGCCAACGTCCTGACTTTC

V: TRBV19
D: -
J: TRBJ2-3
size: -
CDR3: CATGEADTQYF
DNA: TGTGCCACTGGTGAGGCGGATACGCAGTATTTT

V: TRBV6-5
D: -
J: TRBJ2-7
size: -
CDR3: CASSYSRTAYEQYF
DNA: TGTGCCAGCAGTTATTCCCGGACAGCATACGAGCAGTACTTC

V: TRBV4-3
D: TRBD1
J: TRBJ1-4
size: -
CDR3: CASSQGQGWEKLFF
DNA: TGCGCCAGCAGCCAGGGACAGGGGTGGGAAAAACTGTTTTTT

V: TRBV28
D: -
J: TRBJ1-5
size: -
CDR3: CASSTPSVFSNQPQHF
DNA: TGTGCCAGCAGTACGCCTTCAGTTTTCAGCAATCAGCCCCAGCATTTT

V: TRBV5-6
D: -
J: TRBJ1-6
size: -
CDR3: CAILRSPLHF
DNA: TGTGCCATCCTGAGATCACCCCTCCACTTT

V: TRBV19
D: -
J: TRBJ2-7
size: -
CDR3: CASSLTGLSSYEQYF
DNA: TGTGCCAGTAGCCTTACGGGATTGAGCTCCTACGAGCAGTACTTC

V: TRBV19
D: -
J: TRBJ2-3
size: -
CDR3: CASSMPQARRWGTQYF
DNA: TGTGCCAGTAGTATGCCACAGGCCCGGCGGTGGGGTACGCAGTATTTT

V: TRBV9
D: -
J: TRBJ1-2
size: -
CDR3: CASSESLTATYGYTF
DNA: TGTGCCAGCAGCGAATCGTTAACAGCTACCTATGGCTACACCTTC

V: TRBV9
D: TRBD1
J: TRBJ2-7
size: once
CDR3: CASSTGQGSSYEQYF
DNA: TGTGCCAGCAGCACTGGACAGGGCAGCTCCTACGAGCAGTACTTC

V: TRBV15
D: TRBD2
J: TRBJ2-1
size: -
CDR3: CATSRERGVGEQFF
DNA: TGTGCCACCAGCAGAGAGCGGGGGGTAGGTGAGCAGTTCTTC

V: TRBV30
D: TRBD1
J: TRBJ1-6
size: -
CDR3: CAWSVYGTGMSPLHF
DNA: TGTGCCTGGAGTGTCTATGGGACAGGGATGTCACCCCTCCACTTT